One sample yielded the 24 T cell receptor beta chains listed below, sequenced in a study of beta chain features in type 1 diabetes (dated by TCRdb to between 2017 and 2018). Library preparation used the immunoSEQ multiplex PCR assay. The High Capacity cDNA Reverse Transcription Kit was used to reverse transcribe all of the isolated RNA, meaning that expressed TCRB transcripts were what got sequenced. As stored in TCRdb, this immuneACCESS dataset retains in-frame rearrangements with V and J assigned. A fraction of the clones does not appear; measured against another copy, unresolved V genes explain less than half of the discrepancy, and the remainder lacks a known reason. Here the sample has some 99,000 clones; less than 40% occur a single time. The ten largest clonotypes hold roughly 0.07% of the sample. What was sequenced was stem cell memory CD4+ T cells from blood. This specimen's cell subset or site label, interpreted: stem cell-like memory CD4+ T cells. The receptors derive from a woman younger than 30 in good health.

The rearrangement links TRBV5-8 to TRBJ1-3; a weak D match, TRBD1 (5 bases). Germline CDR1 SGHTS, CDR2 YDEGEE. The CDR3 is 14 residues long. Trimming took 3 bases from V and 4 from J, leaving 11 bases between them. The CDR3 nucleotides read TGTGCCAGCAGCTCCAGGGAAAGAGGAAACACCATATATTTT. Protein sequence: CASSSRERGNTIYF.

The CDR3 sequence: CASSASGSREQFF. For the CDR3, the DNA is TGCGCCAGCAGCGCAAGCGGGAGTAGGGAGCAGTTCTTC. The chain has TRBV5-1 and TRBJ2-1, with 8 bases that match TRBD2. This CDR3 has 13 residues. Germline V gene lookup returns CDR1 SGHRS and CDR2 YFSETQ. Losses at the gene ends were 4 bases for V and 10 bases for J; bases not matched to a gene: 7.

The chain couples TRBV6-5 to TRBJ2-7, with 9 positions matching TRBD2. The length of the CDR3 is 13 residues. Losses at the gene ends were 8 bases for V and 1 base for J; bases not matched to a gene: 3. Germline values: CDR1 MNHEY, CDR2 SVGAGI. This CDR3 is CASGLAPSYEQYF. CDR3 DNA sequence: TGTGCCAGCGGACTAGCGCCATCCTACGAGCAGTACTTC.

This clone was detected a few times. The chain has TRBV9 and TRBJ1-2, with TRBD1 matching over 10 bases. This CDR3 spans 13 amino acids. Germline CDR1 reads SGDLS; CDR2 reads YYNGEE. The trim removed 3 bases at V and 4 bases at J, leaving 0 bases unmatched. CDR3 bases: TGTGCCAGCAGCGGGACAGGGGGCTATGGCTACACCTTC. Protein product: CASSGTGGYGYTF.

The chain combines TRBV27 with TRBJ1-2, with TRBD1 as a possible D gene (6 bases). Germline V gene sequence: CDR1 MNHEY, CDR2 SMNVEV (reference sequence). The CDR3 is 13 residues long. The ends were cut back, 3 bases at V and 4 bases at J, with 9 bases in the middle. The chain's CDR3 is CASSLNRAYGYTF. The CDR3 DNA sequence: TGTGCCAGCAGTTTGAACAGGGCCTATGGCTACACCTTC.

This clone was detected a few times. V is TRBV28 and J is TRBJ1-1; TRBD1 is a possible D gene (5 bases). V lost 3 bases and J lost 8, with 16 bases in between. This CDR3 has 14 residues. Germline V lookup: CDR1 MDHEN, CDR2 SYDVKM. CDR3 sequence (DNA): TGTGCCAGCAGTTTGGACACTCCCCGGGGGGAAGCTTTCTTT. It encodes CASSLDTPRGEAFF.

Written as DNA, the CDR3 is TGTGCCTGGACCCCTCTTGGGGGCTATGGGACTGAAGCTTTCTTT. This sequence encodes CAWTPLGGYGTEAFF. The chain carries TRBV30 and TRBJ1-1, with D possibly TRBD1 on 6 matching bases. Germline CDR1 is GTSNPN and CDR2 is SVGIG (reference sequence). This CDR3 has 15 amino acids. V was shortened by 4 bases and J by 5 bases, with 20 bases between the two germline ends.

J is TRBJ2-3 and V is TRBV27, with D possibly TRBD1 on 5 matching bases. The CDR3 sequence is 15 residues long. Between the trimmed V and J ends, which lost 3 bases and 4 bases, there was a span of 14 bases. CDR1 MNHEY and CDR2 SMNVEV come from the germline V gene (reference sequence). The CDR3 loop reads CASSFRQGVADTQYF. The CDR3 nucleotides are TGTGCCAGCAGTTTCCGGCAGGGTGTAGCAGATACGCAGTATTTT.

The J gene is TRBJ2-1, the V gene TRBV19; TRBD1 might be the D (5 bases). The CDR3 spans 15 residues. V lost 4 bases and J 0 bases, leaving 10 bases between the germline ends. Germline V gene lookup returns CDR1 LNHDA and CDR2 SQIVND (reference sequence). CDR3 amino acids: CASSKGISSYNEQFF. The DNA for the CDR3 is TGTGCCAGTAGTAAGGGGATAAGCTCCTACAATGAGCAGTTCTTC.

The CDR3: CASSHQTRGNTEAFF. The CDR3 bases are TGCGCCAGCAGCCACCAGACCAGGGGGAACACTGAAGCTTTCTTT. The genes are TRBV5-1 and TRBJ1-1; D is possibly TRBD1 (6 bases). Germline CDR1 reads SGHRS; CDR2 reads YFSETQ. This CDR3 is built from 15 residues. V was clipped by 4 bases and J by 1 base, with 14 bases between them.

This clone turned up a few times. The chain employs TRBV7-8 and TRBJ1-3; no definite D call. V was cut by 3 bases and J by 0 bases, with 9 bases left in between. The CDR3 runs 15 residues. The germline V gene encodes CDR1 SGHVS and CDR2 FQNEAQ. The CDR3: CASSFNFYSGNTIYF. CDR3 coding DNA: TGTGCCAGCAGCTTTAACTTTTACTCTGGAAACACCATATATTTT.

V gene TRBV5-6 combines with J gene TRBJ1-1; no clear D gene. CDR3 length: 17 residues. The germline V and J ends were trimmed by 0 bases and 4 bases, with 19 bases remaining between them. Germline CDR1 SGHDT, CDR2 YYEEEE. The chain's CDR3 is CASSLVLEQPGGTEAFF. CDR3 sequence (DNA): TGTGCCAGCAGCTTGGTTTTAGAACAGCCAGGAGGCACTGAAGCTTTCTTT.

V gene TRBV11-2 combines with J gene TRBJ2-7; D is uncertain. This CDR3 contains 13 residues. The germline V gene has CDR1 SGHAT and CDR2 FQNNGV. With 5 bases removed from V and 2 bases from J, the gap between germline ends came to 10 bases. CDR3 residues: CASSPRHPYEQYF. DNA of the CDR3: TGTGCCAGCAGCCCCCGACACCCCTACGAGCAGTACTTC.

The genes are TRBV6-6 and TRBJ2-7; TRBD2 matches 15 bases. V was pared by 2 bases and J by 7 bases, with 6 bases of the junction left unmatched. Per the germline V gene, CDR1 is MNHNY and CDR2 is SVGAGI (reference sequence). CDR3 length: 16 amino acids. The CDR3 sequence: CASSYEGTSGGREQYF. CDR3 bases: TGTGCCAGCAGTTACGAAGGGACTAGCGGGGGGAGGGAGCAGTACTTC.

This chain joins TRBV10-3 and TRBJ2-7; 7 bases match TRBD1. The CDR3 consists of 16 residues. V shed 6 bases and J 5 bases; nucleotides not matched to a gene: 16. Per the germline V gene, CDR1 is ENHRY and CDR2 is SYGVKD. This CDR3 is CAIRQAGGAVVNEQYF. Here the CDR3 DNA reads TGTGCCATCAGGCAAGCAGGGGGAGCGGTGGTGAACGAGCAGTACTTC.

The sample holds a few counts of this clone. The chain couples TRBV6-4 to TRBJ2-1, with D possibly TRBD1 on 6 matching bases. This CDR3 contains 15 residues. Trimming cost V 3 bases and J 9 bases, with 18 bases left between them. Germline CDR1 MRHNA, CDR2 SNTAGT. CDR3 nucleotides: TGTGCCAGCAGTGAATGGGATAACAGGGTTTCTGAGCAGTTCTTC. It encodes CASSEWDNRVSEQFF.

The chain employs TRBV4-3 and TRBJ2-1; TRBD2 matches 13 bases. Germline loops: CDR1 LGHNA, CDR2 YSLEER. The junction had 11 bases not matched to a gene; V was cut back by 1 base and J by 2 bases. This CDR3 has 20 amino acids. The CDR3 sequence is CASSQGGLAGSLRTYNEQFF. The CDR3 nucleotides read TGCGCCAGCAGCCAAGGGGGACTAGCGGGGAGCCTAAGGACCTACAATGAGCAGTTCTTC.

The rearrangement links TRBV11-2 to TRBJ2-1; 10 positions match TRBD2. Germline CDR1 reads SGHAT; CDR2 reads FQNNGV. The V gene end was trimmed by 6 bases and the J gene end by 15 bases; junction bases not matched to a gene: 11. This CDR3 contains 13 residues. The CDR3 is CASSLGSGRDPFF. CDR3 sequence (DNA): TGTGCCAGCAGTCTAGGGAGCGGGAGGGACCCGTTCTTC.

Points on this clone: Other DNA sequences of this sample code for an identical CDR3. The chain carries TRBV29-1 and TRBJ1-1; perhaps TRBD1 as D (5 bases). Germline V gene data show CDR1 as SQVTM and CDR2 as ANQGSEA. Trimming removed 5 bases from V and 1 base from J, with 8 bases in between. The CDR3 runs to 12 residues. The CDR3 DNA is TGCAGCGTTCAGGGCGCGAACACTGAAGCTTTCTTT. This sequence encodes CSVQGANTEAFF. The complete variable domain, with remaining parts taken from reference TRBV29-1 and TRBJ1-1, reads SAVISQKPSRDICQRGTSLTIQCQVDSQVTMMFWYRQQPGQSLTLIATANQGSEATYESGFVIDKFPISRPNLTFSTLTVSNMSPEDSSIYLCSVQGANTEAFFGQGTRLTVV.

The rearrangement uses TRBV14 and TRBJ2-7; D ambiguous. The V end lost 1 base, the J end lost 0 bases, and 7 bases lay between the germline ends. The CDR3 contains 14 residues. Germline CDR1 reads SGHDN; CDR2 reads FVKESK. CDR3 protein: CASSQAPSSYEQYF. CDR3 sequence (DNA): TGTGCCAGCAGCCAAGCCCCCAGCTCCTACGAGCAGTACTTC.

CDR3 bases: TGTGCCACCAGCATTGGGAACCTGGCGGGACAGGGTTGGACCGGGGAGCTGTTTTTT. Its protein product is CATSIGNLAGQGWTGELFF. The chain has TRBV15 and TRBJ2-2; TRBD1 agrees at 9 bases. The CDR3 is made up of 19 amino acids. With 4 bases clipped from V and 5 bases from J, the junction kept 17 bases outside the gene matches. The germline gives CDR1 LNHNV, CDR2 YYDKDF (reference sequence).

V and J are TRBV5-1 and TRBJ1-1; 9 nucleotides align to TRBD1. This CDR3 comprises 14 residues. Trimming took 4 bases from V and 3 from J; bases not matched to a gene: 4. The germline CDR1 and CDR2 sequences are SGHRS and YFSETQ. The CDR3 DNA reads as TGCGCCAGCAGCCATAGACAGGGGGACACTGAAGCTTTCTTT. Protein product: CASSHRQGDTEAFF.

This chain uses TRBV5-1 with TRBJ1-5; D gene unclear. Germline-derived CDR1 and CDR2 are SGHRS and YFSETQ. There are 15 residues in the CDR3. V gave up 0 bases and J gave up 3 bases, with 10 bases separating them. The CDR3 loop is CASSLGHEYNQPQHF. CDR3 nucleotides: TGCGCCAGCAGCTTGGGACATGAATACAATCAGCCCCAGCATTTT.

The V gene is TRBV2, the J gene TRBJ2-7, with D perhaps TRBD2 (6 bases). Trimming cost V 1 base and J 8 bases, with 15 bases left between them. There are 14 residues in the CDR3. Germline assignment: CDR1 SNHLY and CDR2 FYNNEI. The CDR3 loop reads CASSEVLGLTKQYF. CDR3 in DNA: TGTGCCAGCAGTGAAGTATTAGGACTAACAAAGCAGTACTTC.